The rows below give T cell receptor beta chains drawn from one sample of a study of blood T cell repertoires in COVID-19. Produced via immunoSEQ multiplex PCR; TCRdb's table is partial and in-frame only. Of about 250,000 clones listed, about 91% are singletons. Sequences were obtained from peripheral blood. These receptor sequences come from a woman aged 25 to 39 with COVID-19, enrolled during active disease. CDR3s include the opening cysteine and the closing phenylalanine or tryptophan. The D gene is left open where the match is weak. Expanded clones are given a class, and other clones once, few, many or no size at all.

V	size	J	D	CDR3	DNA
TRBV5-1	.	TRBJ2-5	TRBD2	CASSIGLGGETQYF	TGCGCCAGCAGCATCGGACTGGGGGGGGAGACCCAGTACTTC
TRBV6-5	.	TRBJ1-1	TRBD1	CASSPGTGAATEAFF	TGTGCCAGCAGCCCGGGGACAGGGGCAGCCACTGAAGCTTTCTTT
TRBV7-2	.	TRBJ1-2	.	CASSLVPGPPWYGYTF	TGTGCCAGCAGCTTAGTGCCAGGGCCTCCCTGGTATGGCTACACCTTC
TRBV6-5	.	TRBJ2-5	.	CASSYGRAQETQYF	TGTGCCAGCAGTTACGGCAGGGCGCAAGAGACCCAGTACTTC
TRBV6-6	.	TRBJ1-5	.	CASSYHTGGRQPQHF	TGTGCCAGCAGTTACCATACGGGGGGGAGGCAGCCCCAGCATTTT
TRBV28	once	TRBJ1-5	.	CASSAAWEDNQPQHF	TGTGCCAGCAGTGCAGCCTGGGAGGATAATCAGCCCCAGCATTTT
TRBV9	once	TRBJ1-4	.	CASSVASPGEKLFF	TGTGCCAGCAGCGTAGCTTCCCCAGGAGAAAAACTGTTTTTT
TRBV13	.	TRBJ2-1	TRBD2	CASSLGSGGPPSYNEQFF	TGTGCCAGCAGCTTAGGTAGCGGGGGGCCCCCTTCCTACAATGAGCAGTTCTTC
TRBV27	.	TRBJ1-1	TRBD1	CASSLRGTGNTEAFF	TGTGCCAGCAGTTTACGGGGGACAGGGAACACTGAAGCTTTCTTT
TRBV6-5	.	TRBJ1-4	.	CASRPQGTNEKLFF	TGTGCCAGCAGGCCCCAGGGGACTAATGAAAAACTGTTTTTT
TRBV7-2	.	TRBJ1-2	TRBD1	CASSPTGTETYGYTF	TGTGCCAGCAGCCCCACCGGGACAGAGACCTATGGCTACACCTTC
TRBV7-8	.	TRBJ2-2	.	CASSLAREITGELFF	TGTGCCAGCAGCTTAGCGAGGGAAATAACCGGGGAGCTGTTTTTT
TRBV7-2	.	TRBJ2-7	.	CASSLVASGSREQYF	TGTGCCAGCAGCTTAGTAGCTTCAGGGTCTCGGGAGCAGTACTTC
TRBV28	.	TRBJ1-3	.	CASLTRGAGNTIYF	TGTGCCAGCTTAACGCGGGGGGCTGGAAACACCATATATTTT
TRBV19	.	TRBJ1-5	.	CASSNPLGPSAQPQHF	TGTGCCAGTAGTAATCCCCTCGGCCCGAGCGCACAGCCCCAGCATTTT
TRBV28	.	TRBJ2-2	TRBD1	CASSFLSRDRRRELFF	TGTGCCAGCAGTTTTCTGTCCCGGGACAGGCGGCGGGAGCTGTTTTTT
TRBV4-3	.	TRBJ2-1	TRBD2	CASSQDIASGYNEQFF	TGCGCCAGCAGCCAAGATATAGCTAGCGGATACAATGAGCAGTTCTTC
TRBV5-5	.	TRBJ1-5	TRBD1	CASSSRGGDTSNQPQHF	TGTGCCAGCAGCTCCCGAGGGGGCGACACTAGCAATCAGCCCCAGCATTTT
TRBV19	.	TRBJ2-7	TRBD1	CASSIGPLRGGHEQYF	TGTGCCAGTAGTATAGGCCCCCTGCGAGGGGGCCACGAGCAGTACTTC
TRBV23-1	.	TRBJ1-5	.	CASTSVPEQGLNQPQHF	TGCGCCAGCACCTCAGTCCCCGAACAGGGCTTAAATCAGCCCCAGCATTTT
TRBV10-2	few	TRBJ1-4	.	CASSATSPGKLFF	TGCGCCAGCAGTGCCACATCGCCTGGAAAACTGTTTTTT
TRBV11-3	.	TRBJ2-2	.	CASSPAQGTNTGELFF	TGTGCCAGCAGCCCGGCGCAGGGGACGAACACCGGGGAGCTGTTTTTT
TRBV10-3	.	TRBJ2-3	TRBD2	CAISERLASTDTQYF	TGTGCCATCAGTGAGAGACTAGCGAGTACAGATACGCAGTATTTT
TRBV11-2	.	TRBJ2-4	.	CASSPRPQGTQNIQYF	TGTGCCAGCAGCCCGCGGCCCCAAGGGACTCAAAACATTCAGTACTTC
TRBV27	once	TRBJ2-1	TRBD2	CASSFTGLAGAVEQFF	TGTGCCAGCAGTTTTACGGGACTAGCGGGAGCGGTTGAGCAGTTCTTC
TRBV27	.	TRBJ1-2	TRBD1	CASSLGTGLGDYGYTF	TGTGCCAGCAGTTTAGGGACAGGGTTGGGCGACTATGGCTACACCTTC
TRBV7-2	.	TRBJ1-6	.	CASSPERGSPLHF	TGTGCCAGCAGCCCCGAACGAGGTTCACCCCTCCACTTT
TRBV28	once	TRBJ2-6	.	CASSPGAGGSGANVLTF	TGTGCCAGCAGTCCAGGGGCGGGCGGCTCTGGGGCCAACGTCCTGACTTTC
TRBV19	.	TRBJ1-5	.	CASSIRGQPQHF	TGTGCCAGTAGTATAAGGGGTCAGCCCCAGCATTTT
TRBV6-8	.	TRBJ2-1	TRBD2	CASSYLGGNEQFF	TGTGCCAGCAGTTACTTGGGGGGGAATGAGCAGTTCTTC
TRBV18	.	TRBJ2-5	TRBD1	CASSRGQGGMGETQYF	TGTGCCAGCTCGCGCGGACAGGGTGGAATGGGGGAGACCCAGTACTTC
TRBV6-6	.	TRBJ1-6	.	CASSYEQDNSPLHF	TGTGCCAGCAGTTACGAACAGGACAACTCACCCCTCCACTTT
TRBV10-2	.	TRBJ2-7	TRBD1	CASSEQGEIYEQYF	TGCGCCAGCAGTGAGCAGGGGGAAATTTACGAGCAGTACTTC
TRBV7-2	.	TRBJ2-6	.	CASTPGSGSGANVLTF	TGTGCCAGCACCCCAGGTTCGGGGTCTGGGGCCAACGTCCTGACTTTC
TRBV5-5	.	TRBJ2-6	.	CASSLVASGANVLTF	TGTGCCAGCAGCTTGGTTGCGTCTGGGGCCAACGTCCTGACTTTC
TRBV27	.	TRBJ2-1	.	CASSPGGWEQFF	TGTGCCAGCAGCCCTGGCGGGTGGGAGCAGTTCTTC
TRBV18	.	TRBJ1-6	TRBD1	CASSPTGGWSPLHF	TGTGCCAGCTCACCGACAGGGGGTTGGTCACCCCTCCACTTT
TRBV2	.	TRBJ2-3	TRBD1	CASTPLTGAPPNTDTQYF	TGTGCCAGCACCCCCCTTACAGGGGCTCCCCCGAACACAGATACGCAGTATTTT
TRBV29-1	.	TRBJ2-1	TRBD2	CSVTGLAAQTVGFF	TGCAGCGTGACGGGACTAGCGGCTCAGACGGTAGGGTTCTTC
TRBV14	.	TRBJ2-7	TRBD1	CASSQSGQGFYEQYF	TGTGCCAGCAGCCAGTCAGGACAGGGTTTCTACGAGCAGTACTTC
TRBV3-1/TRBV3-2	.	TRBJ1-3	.	CASSHTGSGNTIYF	TGTGCCAGCAGCCATACAGGGTCCGGAAACACCATATATTTT
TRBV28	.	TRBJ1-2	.	CASRTDQGTYGYTF	TGTGCCAGCCGAACTGACCAGGGGACGTATGGCTACACCTTC
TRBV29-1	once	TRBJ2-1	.	CSVDFRGRYNEQFF	TGCAGCGTTGATTTCAGGGGAAGGTACAATGAGCAGTTCTTC
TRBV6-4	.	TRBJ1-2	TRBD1	CASKLTGTGRANYGYTF	TGTGCCAGCAAATTAACCGGGACAGGGCGGGCTAACTATGGCTACACCTTC
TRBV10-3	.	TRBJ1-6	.	CAISEDIDRSPLHF	TGTGCCATCAGTGAAGACATTGATAGGTCACCCCTCCACTTT
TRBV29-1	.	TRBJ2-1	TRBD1	CSVEEDRGNEQFF	TGCAGCGTTGAGGAGGACAGGGGCAATGAGCAGTTCTTC
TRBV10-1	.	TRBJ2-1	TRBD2	CASSGTSGGALVNEQFF	TGCGCCAGCAGCGGGACTAGCGGGGGGGCCTTGGTCAATGAGCAGTTCTTC
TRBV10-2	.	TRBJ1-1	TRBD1	CASSGQGAQNTEAFF	TGCGCCAGCAGTGGCCAGGGGGCCCAGAACACTGAAGCTTTCTTT
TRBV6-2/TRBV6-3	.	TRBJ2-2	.	CASSYTGGDTGELFF	TGTGCCAGCAGTTATACAGGGGGGGACACCGGGGAGCTGTTTTTT
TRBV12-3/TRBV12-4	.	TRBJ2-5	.	CASSLRGWETQYF	TGTGCCAGCAGTTTGAGGGGGTGGGAGACCCAGTACTTC
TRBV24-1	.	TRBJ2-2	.	CATSDLPPPEATGELFF	TGTGCCACCAGTGACTTACCCCCCCCAGAGGCGACCGGGGAGCTGTTTTTT
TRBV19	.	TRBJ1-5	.	CASSRGRDQPQHF	TGTGCCAGTAGTAGAGGCAGGGATCAGCCCCAGCATTTT